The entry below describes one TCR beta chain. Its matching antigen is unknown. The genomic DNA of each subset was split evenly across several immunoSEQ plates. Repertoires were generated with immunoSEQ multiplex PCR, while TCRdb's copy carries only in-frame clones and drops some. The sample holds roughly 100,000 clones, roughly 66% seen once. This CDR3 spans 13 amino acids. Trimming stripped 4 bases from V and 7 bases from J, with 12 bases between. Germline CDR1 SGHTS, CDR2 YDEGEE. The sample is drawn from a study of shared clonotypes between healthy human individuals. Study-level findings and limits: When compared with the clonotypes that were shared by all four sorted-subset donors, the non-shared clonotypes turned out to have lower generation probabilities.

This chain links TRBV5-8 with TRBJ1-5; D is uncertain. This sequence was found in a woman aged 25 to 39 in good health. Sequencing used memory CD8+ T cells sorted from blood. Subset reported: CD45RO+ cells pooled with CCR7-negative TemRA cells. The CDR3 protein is CASSIEERQPQHF. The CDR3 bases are TGTGCCAGCAGCATTGAGGAACGCCAGCCCCAGCATTTT.